This T cell receptor beta chain was recorded in a study of response to subunit inactivated influenza vaccine. General study findings and limits: Each seasonal influenza vaccination, the authors suggested, recruits few new T cells.

TCRdb re-called the RT-PCR reads with MiXCR, one entry per CDR3 protein. This sample has under 550,000 distinct CDR3 sequences, with more than 7% found just once. Note on this clonotype: What it binds is not known.

Sequenced here: PBMCs from blood, sampled less than 25 months after vaccination. This receptor was identified in a man aged 50 to 69 who received an inactivated influenza vaccine.

Written as DNA, the CDR3 is TGTGCCATCAGTGAGTCGAGCGGGGAAAGCACAGATACGCAGTATTTT. This translates into CAISESSGESTDTQYF. The chain uses TRBV10-3 and TRBJ2-3; 7 positions agree with TRBD2. The trim removed 0 bases at V and 0 bases at J, leaving 3 bases unmatched. CDR1 ENHRY and CDR2 SYGVKD come from the germline V gene. The CDR3 extends over 16 amino acids.